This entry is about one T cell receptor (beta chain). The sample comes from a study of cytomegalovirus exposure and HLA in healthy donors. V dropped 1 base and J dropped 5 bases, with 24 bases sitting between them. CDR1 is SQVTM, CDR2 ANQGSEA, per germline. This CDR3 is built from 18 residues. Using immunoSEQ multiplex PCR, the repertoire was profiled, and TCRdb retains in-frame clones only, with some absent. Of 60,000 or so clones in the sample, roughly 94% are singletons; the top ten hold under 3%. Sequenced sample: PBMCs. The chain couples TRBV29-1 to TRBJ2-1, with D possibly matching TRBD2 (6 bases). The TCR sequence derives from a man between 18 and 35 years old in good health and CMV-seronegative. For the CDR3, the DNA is TGCAGCGTTGAAGCGGAAACCGGGGACTTACTAGACAACAATGAGCAGTTCTTC. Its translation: CSVEAETGDLLDNNEQFF.